Following are 21 T cell receptor beta chains from one sample sequenced in a study of beta chain features in type 1 diabetes. Study-wide results and caveats: Type 1 diabetes patients had moderately but significantly shorter TCRB CDR3s in all four CD4+ subsets.

These receptors have no known antigen. cDNA synthesis used the whole RNA isolate, giving expressed TCRB sequences. Using immunoSEQ multiplex PCR, the repertoire was profiled, and TCRdb retains in-frame clones only, with some absent. In the table there are over 150,000 clones, 7.8% of which are singletons. Sequencing was done on a sample of central memory CD4+ T cells from blood. The receptor set was obtained from a woman aged 40 to 50 with type 1 diabetes.

V gene TRBV28 combines with J gene TRBJ2-7; 9 bases match TRBD1. The germline V gene encodes CDR1 MDHEN and CDR2 SYDVKM. CDR3 length: 14 residues. The J segment lost 7 bases and the V segment lost 3 bases, leaving 7 bases of the junction unmatched. CDR3 in amino acids: CASSLGQGRGEQYF. CDR3 bases: TGTGCCAGCAGTTTGGGACAGGGACGTGGTGAGCAGTACTTC.

This clone was found a few times. The chain is built from TRBV7-8 and TRBJ2-6; 7 bases are a match to TRBD1. The CDR3 runs to 19 residues. Trimming took 1 base from V and 0 from J; bases not matched to a gene: 9. Germline values: CDR1 SGHVS, CDR2 FQNEAQ. CDR3 sequence reads: CASSLGRDSFISGANVLTF. In DNA, the CDR3 is TGTGCCAGCAGCTTAGGACGGGACAGTTTCATCTCTGGGGCCAACGTCCTGACTTTC.

This clone was detected many times. The chain is built from TRBV5-1 and TRBJ1-1; D is possibly TRBD1 (6 bases). The germline gives CDR1 SGHRS, CDR2 YFSETQ. V dropped 5 bases and J dropped 3 bases, with 11 bases sitting between them. CDR3 length equals 13 residues. This CDR3 is CASSSAGDTEAFF. For the CDR3, the DNA is TGCGCCAGCAGTTCTGCAGGGGACACTGAAGCTTTCTTT.

V usage is TRBV7-9 and J usage is TRBJ1-6, with D maybe TRBD1 (5 bases). Germline CDR1 reads SEHNR; CDR2 reads FQNEAQ (reference sequence). V lost 5 bases and J 0 bases, leaving 11 bases between the germline ends. The CDR3 is 16 amino acids. In DNA form, the CDR3 reads TGTGCCAGCAGCGTAGGACAAAGCTCCTATAATTCACCCCTCCACTTT. This sequence encodes CASSVGQSSYNSPLHF. Full variable domain (missing parts from reference TRBV7-9 and TRBJ1-6): DTGVSQNPRHKITKRGQNVTFRCDPISEHNRLYWYRQTLGQGPEFLTYFQNEAQLEKSRLLSDRFSAERPKGSFSTLEIQRTEQGDSAMYLCASSVGQSSYNSPLHFGNGTRLTVT.

This clone was observed a handful of times. The chain carries TRBV6-5 and TRBJ1-4; D is undetermined. The CDR3 runs to 16 residues. The germline V and J ends were trimmed by 4 bases and 3 bases, with 15 bases remaining between them. Germline values: CDR1 MNHEY, CDR2 SVGAGI. CDR3 bases: TGTGCCAGCAGTTTTGGCCCCCCGGCGGCTAATGAAAAACTGTTTTTT. It codes for CASSFGPPAANEKLFF.

This clone occurred a few times. The chain carries TRBV6-5 and TRBJ1-4; 9 bases are shared with TRBD1. The CDR3 has 14 residues. V trimming: 6 bases; J trimming: 7 bases; junction bases outside the gene matches: 6. The germline V gene has CDR1 MNHEY and CDR2 SVGAGI. The CDR3 reads CASSRDREIEKLFF. In DNA, the CDR3 is TGTGCCAGCAGCCGGGACAGGGAAATTGAAAAACTGTTTTTT.

This clone was seen many times. The chain employs TRBV28 and TRBJ1-1; D is unclear. Between the trimmed V and J ends, which lost 3 bases and 4 bases, there was a span of 12 bases. Germline values: CDR1 MDHEN, CDR2 SYDVKM. The CDR3 is made up of 14 amino acids. Here the CDR3 reads CASSFIGSSTEAFF. CDR3 nucleotide sequence: TGTGCCAGCAGTTTTATCGGGTCGTCCACTGAAGCTTTCTTT.

In this sample, this clone turned up a few times. The chain has TRBV4-2 and TRBJ1-5, with D perhaps matching TRBD1 (5 bases). The germline gives CDR1 LGHNA, CDR2 YNFKEQ. Deletions cut 0 bases from V and 6 bases from J, with 15 bases between. This CDR3 region has 16 residues. The CDR3 DNA sequence: TGTGCCAGCAGCCAAGAACTCCTTGGGGGGGGTCAGCCCCAGCATTTT. Protein product: CASSQELLGGGQPQHF.

The chain joins TRBV7-2 to TRBJ2-4; 8 positions match TRBD1. The V and J ends lost 4 bases and 9 bases, in that order; junction bases with no gene match: 11. Germline V lookup: CDR1 SGHTA, CDR2 FQGNSA. The CDR3 contains 15 residues. The CDR3 here is CASSSVQGESVIQYF. The CDR3 DNA is TGTGCCAGCAGCTCCGTACAGGGGGAGAGTGTCATTCAGTACTTC.

A few counts support this clone. This chain uses TRBV9 with TRBJ2-7; 11 bases map to TRBD1. Germline values: CDR1 SGDLS, CDR2 YYNGEE. The V segment lost 4 bases and the J segment 5 bases; nucleotides outside the gene matches: 8. The CDR3 spans 15 residues. This chain's CDR3 is CASSRGQGARDEQYF. The CDR3 DNA reads as TGTGCCAGCAGCAGAGGACAGGGGGCGCGAGACGAGCAGTACTTC.

This clone was observed a few times. The chain combines TRBV11-1 with TRBJ2-1, with TRBD1 as a possible D gene (6 bases). CDR1 and CDR2 from the germline V gene are SGHAT and FQDESV (reference sequence). The CDR3 sequence is 14 residues long. V was cut by 2 bases and J by 1 base, with 6 bases left in between. The CDR3 protein is CASSLQGSYNEQFF. The DNA for the CDR3 is TGTGCCAGCAGCTTACAGGGGTCCTACAATGAGCAGTTCTTC. Full variable domain (remainder filled in from reference TRBV11-1 and TRBJ2-1): EAEVAQSPRYKITEKSQAVAFWCDPISGHATLYWYRQILGQGPELLVQFQDESVVDDSQLPKDRFSAERLKGVDSTLKIQPAELGDSAMYLCASSLQGSYNEQFFGPGTRLTVL.

The genes are TRBV18 and TRBJ1-4; D unclear. The J call may be mistaken, given a closer DNA end match to TRBJ2-2. The CDR3 extends over 15 amino acids. Per the germline V gene, CDR1 is KGHSH and CDR2 is LQKENI. CDR3: CASSPNPASWKELFF. CDR3 DNA: TGTGCCAGCTCACCAAACCCTGCATCGTGGAAGGAGCTGTTTTTT.

This clone has more than one count but fewer than ten. The gene calls are TRBV29-1 and TRBJ1-1; D is undetermined. The CDR3 extends over 13 amino acids. Germline V CDR1 and CDR2: SQVTM, ANQGSEA. The V gene lost 6 bases and the J gene lost 9 bases, with 20 bases spanning the gap. The CDR3 spells CSVRTLGDGKAFF. CDR3 nucleotide sequence: TGCAGCGTACGAACGTTGGGAGACGGCAAAGCTTTCTTT. Looking up the rest from reference TRBV29-1 and TRBJ1-1 gives the full variable domain: SAVISQKPSRDICQRGTSLTIQCQVDSQVTMMFWYRQQPGQSLTLIATANQGSEATYESGFVIDKFPISRPNLTFSTLTVSNMSPEDSSIYLCSVRTLGDGKAFFGQGTRLTVV.

Notes on this clone: This may come from a read error, since a much larger clone is one base off. The V call is TRBV6-6, the J call TRBJ1-5; 10 bases align to TRBD1. The CDR3 spans 14 residues. With 6 bases clipped from V and 4 bases from J, the junction kept 3 bases outside the gene matches. CDR1 and CDR2 from the germline V gene are MNHNY and SVGAGI (reference sequence). CDR3 in amino acids: CASSTGQGNQPQHF. DNA of the CDR3: TGTGCCAGCAGCACGGGACAGGGGAATCAGCCCCAGCATTTT.

The gene calls are TRBV2 and TRBJ1-2; 10 nucleotides agree with TRBD1. J lost 8 bases, V lost 3 bases, and 12 bases had no gene match. This CDR3 comprises 16 residues. In germline, CDR1 is SNHLY, CDR2 FYNNEI. As DNA, the CDR3 is TGTGCCAGCAGTGATGACAGGGGGCGAAGTGGAGGGGGCTACACCTTC. This encodes CASSDDRGRSGGGYTF.

The chain uses TRBV5-1 and TRBJ2-7; 11 nucleotides align to TRBD2. Looked up from germline, CDR1 is SGHRS and CDR2 is YFSETQ. The V gene end was trimmed by 0 bases and the J gene end by 2 bases; junction bases not matched to a gene: 7. This CDR3 region has 17 residues. CDR3 coding DNA: TGCGCCAGCAGCTTGGCACTAGCGGGGGCCCATACCTACGAGCAGTACTTC. This sequence encodes CASSLALAGAHTYEQYF. The variable domain in full, with the rest retrieved from reference TRBV5-1 and TRBJ2-7, is KAGVTQTPRYLIKTRGQQVTLSCSPISGHRSVSWYQQTPGQGLQFLFEYFSETQRNKGNFPGRFSGRQFSNSRSEMNVSTLELGDSALYLCASSLALAGAHTYEQYFGPGTRLTVT.

This clone was counted only a few times. The rearrangement uses TRBV6-5 and TRBJ2-1; weak D call: TRBD1 (6 bases). Germline-derived CDR1 and CDR2 are MNHEY and SVGAGI. Trimming pared 2 bases from V and 7 bases from J, leaving 18 bases between. The CDR3 runs to 16 residues. CDR3 region: CASSYGGGSEVNEQFF. For the CDR3, the DNA is TGTGCCAGCAGTTACGGGGGCGGGTCCGAGGTAAATGAGCAGTTCTTC.

A few counts support this clone. The chain uses TRBV7-2 and TRBJ1-2; TRBD1 is a possible D gene (5 bases). With 4 bases removed from V and 8 bases from J, the gap between germline ends came to 11 bases. CDR3 length: 12 residues. The V gene's germline CDR1 is SGHTA and CDR2 FQGNSA. In DNA form, the CDR3 reads TGTGCCAGCAGCTCCCAGGGTAGGGGCTACACCTTC. As protein: CASSSQGRGYTF.

This clone was recorded many times. The chain uses TRBV28 and TRBJ2-3; the D gene is possibly TRBD2 (6 bases). V was shortened by 5 bases and J by 2 bases, with 17 bases between the two germline ends. Germline CDR1 is MDHEN and CDR2 is SYDVKM. This CDR3 is 16 amino acids long. CDR3 sequence (DNA): TGTGCCAGCAGTGGGGCTTCGGGGCGGGACACAGATACGCAGTATTTT. Translating gives CASSGASGRDTDTQYF.

About this clone itself: The sample holds other DNA sequences that translate to the same CDR3. The chain couples TRBV5-1 to TRBJ1-2, with 9 nucleotides matching TRBD1. The CDR3 totals 15 residues. V trimming: 0 bases; J trimming: 2 bases; junction bases outside the gene matches: 2. Germline lookup yields CDR1 SGHRS and CDR2 YFSETQ. CDR3: CASSLAGQGNYGYTF. The CDR3 nucleotides read TGCGCCAGCAGCTTGGCGGGACAGGGCAACTATGGCTACACCTTC.

In its sample, this clone was seen a few times. This chain uses TRBV28 with TRBJ1-5, with D tentatively TRBD1 (6 bases). Per the germline V gene, CDR1 is MDHEN and CDR2 is SYDVKM. Trimming removed 6 bases from V and 3 bases from J, with 15 bases in between. The CDR3 has 15 residues. DNA of the CDR3: TGTGCCAGCAGCCTTCGGGACACAACCAATCAGCCCCAGCATTTT. This encodes CASSLRDTTNQPQHF.